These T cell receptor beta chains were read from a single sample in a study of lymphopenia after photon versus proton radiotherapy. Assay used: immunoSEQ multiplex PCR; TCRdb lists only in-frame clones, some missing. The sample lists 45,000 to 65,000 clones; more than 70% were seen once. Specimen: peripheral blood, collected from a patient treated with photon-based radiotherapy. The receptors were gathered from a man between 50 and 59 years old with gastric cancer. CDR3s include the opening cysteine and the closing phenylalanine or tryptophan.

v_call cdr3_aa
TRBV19 CASSTDRASTDTQYF
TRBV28 CASSRTTGYGGYTF
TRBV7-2 CASSLGATQYF
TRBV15 CATSRDRGQGGGTQYF
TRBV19 CASSREGRTDTQYF
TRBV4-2 CASSPLLADSTDTQYF
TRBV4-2 CASSQEQGGGIYNEQFF
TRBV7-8 CASSKGQGGNQPQHF
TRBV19 CASRGFSGRTDTQYF
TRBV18 CASSLTEMGEQYF
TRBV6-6 CASSSGGGTEAFF
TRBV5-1 CASSFGLGGRATGELFF
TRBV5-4 CASSLGTSHNNEQFF
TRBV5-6 CASSLEAGRETQYF
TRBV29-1 CSVEGGQGRSTGELFF
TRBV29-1 CSVEEGTGDEAFF
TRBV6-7 CASTPGQGCHEQYF
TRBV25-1 CASSEARSGNTIYF
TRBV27 CASSPGLVSYEQYF
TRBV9 CASSVVQGNTGELFF
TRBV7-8 CASSLGSRGPGQPQHF
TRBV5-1 CASSLDRGMETQYF
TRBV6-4 CASSDSRDTGELFF
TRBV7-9 CASSRNPDLPQHF
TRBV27 CASSFTGGQKYF
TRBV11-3 CASSLRTSGHYNEQFF
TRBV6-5 CASSYTTGDDTEAFF
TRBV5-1 CASRSPEGGYEQYF
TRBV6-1 CASSGGQGSANEKLFF
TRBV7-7 CASSLYPSGLAGVGETQYF
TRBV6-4 CASSDSDRVNDQPQHF
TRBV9 CASSAGLAVRTDTQYF
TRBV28 CASSPPEAASNTEAFF
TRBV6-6 CASRQTGGGTNTEAFF
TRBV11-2 CASSWDRAVGTEAFF
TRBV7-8 CASSPRDNYNEQFF
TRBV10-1 CASSEGTGWDEQYF
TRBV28 CASSSTGTGTYEQYF
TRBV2 CASGQINEQFF
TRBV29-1 CSVVGLAGGIRTDTQYF
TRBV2 CASSEGAGVGYTF
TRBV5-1 CASASDGGNSGNTIYF
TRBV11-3 CASSSGPLVTDTQYF
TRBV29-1 CSVEFQETQYF
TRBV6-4 CASSDSAGENTGELFF
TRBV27 CASRASGSGNTIYF